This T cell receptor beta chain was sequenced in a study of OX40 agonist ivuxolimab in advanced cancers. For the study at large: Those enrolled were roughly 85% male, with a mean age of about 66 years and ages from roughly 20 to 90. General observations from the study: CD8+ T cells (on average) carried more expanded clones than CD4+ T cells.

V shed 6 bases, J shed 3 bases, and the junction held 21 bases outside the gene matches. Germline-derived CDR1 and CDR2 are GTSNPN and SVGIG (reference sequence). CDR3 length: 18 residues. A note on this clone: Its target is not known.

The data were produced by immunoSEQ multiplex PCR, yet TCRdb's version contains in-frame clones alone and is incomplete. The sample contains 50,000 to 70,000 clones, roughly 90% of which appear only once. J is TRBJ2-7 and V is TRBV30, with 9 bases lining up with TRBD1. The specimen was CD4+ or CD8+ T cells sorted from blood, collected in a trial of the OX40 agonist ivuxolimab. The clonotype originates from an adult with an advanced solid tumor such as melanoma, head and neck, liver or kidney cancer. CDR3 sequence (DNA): TGTGCCTGTTACTCGCCAGGACAGGGGTCGGGTTCTTTCTACGAGCAGTACTTC. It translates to CACYSPGQGSGSFYEQYF.